The T cell receptor (beta chain) under discussion was sequenced for a study of Ad26.COV2.S vaccination and SARS-CoV-2 variants listed by TCRdb under 2021. For context, the study as a whole: Donors in the vaccine arm were drawn from COV1001, a multicentre, randomized, double-blind, placebo-controlled phase I-IIa trial testing Ad26.COV2.S in healthy adults. Ad26.COV2.S was given intramuscularly at 5x10^10 or 1x10^11 viral particles, as a single shot or as two shots 56 days apart. TCRbeta repertoire sequencing was used to assess the specificity and breadth of SARS-CoV-2-reactive T cell receptors after Ad26.COV2.S vaccination. The TCR-sequenced set comprised approximately 32 samples: around 20 Ad26.COV2.S vaccine recipients, 5 placebo recipients and 8 SARS-CoV-2 convalescent individuals. Trial participants were randomized into five groups of five, in which low-dose or high-dose Ad26.COV2.S was given once or twice, or placebo was given on both occasions. Throughout the experiments and outcome assessment, investigators stayed blinded to trial group allocation.

What the work shows at the level of the full study, not this receptor alone: Comparable non-spike TCR breadth was observed between vaccine and placebo recipients, consistent with only spike being contained in the vaccine. The authors noted that total T cell responses may have been underestimated by the TCR breadth and depth analyses. Compared with placebo recipients, Ad26.COV2.S recipients showed higher spike-specific TCR breadth (P = 0.0014). Substantial breadth of spike-specific CD8+ and CD4+ T cell responses was reported after vaccination. The study was not powered to compare responses between vaccine doses or regimens.

The immunoSEQ Assay was used to sequence TCRbeta CDR3 regions. After extraction, genomic DNA underwent amplification by bias-controlled multiplex PCR, followed by high-throughput sequencing. On the study's bioinformatics: To quantify the absolute abundance of each unique TCRbeta CDR3 region, sequences were collapsed and filtered. T cell fraction was estimated by normalization of TCRbeta template counts to usable DNA, with usable DNA being measured through amplification of reference genes present in all nucleated cells. Repertoire TCRs were annotated as SARS-CoV-2-specific by exact matching of V gene, CDR3 amino acid sequence and J gene to a known reactive TCR set. The reference SARS-CoV-2 TCR set was obtained from MIRA and was filtered for enrichment in COVID-19-positive ImmuneCODE repertoires, whereby public or cross-reactive TCRs were removed. Drawing on the MIRA antigens, annotated TCRs were analysed further at the level of specific ORF or position within ORF. Breadth was defined as annotated unique rearrangements over total unique productive rearrangements; depth was the summed frequency of those rearrangements. Two-sided Wilcoxon rank-sum tests were applied when comparing TCR breadth between groups. TCRdb holds this immuneACCESS table with in-frame rearrangements only. Some clones are missing; in checked studies, unresolved V genes explain under half, and the rest has no known cause. D and trimming were read from the DNA, whereas the V and J calls and clone size are those reported in that table. The table for this sample lists about 680,000 clones; roughly 90% of them were counted only once. Approximately 1.5% of the sample rests with the top ten.

The CDR3 measures 15 amino acids from cysteine to phenylalanine. Only CDR3 DNA is held: 45 bases, read in frame from base 1. CDR1 SGDLS and CDR2 YYNGEE were looked up in the germline V gene. Trimming takes 0 bases from V and 6 bases from J, and the germline ends sit 12 bases apart. With respect to this clone: There is no known antigen for this receptor. Base qualities are not at hand, and no much larger clone is one base apart.

What the treatment or condition label conveys for this sample: 15 to 20 received Ad26.COV2.S at low or high dose, single or two shots; five or six received placebo; per-sample allocation not given. Repertoires of vaccine and placebo recipients were sequenced from samples taken on day 63 after the first injection. In Cohort 1b, 20 to 25 adults aged 18-55 years were enrolled at a single site in Boston, USA, between 29 July and 7 August 2020. Ad26.COV2.S was a replication-incompetent adenovirus type 26 vector that expressed a prefusion-stabilized SARS-CoV-2 spike protein derived from the original Wuhan strain.

The sequencing here drew on peripheral blood, taken in a trial of Ad26.COV2.S vaccine versus placebo. The chain is encoded by TRBV9 joined to TRBJ2-2, with the D segment identity uncertain. The sequence was obtained from a person aged 18-65 years who received the Ad26.COV2.S COVID-19 vaccine or a placebo. This receptor has the CDR3 CASSVEALPSGELFF. The bases are TGTGCCAGCAGCGTAGAGGCACTCCCTTCCGGGGAGCTGTTTTTT.